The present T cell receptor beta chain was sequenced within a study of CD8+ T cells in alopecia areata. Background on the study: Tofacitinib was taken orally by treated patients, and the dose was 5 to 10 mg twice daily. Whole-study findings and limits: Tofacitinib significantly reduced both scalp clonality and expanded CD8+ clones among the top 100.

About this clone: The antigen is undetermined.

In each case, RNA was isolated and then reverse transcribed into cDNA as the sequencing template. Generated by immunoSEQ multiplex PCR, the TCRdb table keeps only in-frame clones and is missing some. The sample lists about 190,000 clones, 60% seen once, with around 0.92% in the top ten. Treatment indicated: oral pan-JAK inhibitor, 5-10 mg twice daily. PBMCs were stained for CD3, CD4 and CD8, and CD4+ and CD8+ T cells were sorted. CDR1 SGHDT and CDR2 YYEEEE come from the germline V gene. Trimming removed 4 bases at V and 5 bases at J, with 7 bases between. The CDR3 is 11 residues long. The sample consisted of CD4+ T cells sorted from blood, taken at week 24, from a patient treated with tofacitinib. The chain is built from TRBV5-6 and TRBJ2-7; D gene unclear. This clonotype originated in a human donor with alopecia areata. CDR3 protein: CASSLDNEQYF. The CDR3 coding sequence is TGTGCCAGCAGCCTGGATAACGAGCAGTACTTC.